This passage covers 14 T cell receptor beta chains from one sample sequenced in a study of blood T cell repertoires in COVID-19. Using immunoSEQ multiplex PCR, the repertoire was profiled, and TCRdb retains in-frame clones only, with some absent. The sample records fewer than 110,000 clones, almost 95% being singletons. The specimen was peripheral blood. The receptors come from a man in his forties or fifties with active COVID-19.

This chain links TRBV14 with TRBJ2-2, with 8 nucleotides matching TRBD2. CDR3 length: 14 amino acids. The germline CDR1 and CDR2 sequences are SGHDN and FVKESK. V was pared by 4 bases and J by 4 bases, with 2 bases of the junction left unmatched. The CDR3 spells CASSPLAGTGELFF. DNA of the CDR3: TGTGCCAGCAGCCCCCTAGCGGGCACCGGGGAGCTGTTTTTT.

CDR3 sequence reads: CAWSVGGIRYEQYF. The CDR3 bases are TGTGCCTGGAGTGTCGGGGGTATAAGATACGAGCAGTACTTC. This chain joins TRBV30 and TRBJ2-7; D is possibly TRBD2 (6 bases). This CDR3 comprises 14 residues. Germline CDR1 and CDR2: GTSNPN and SVGIG (reference sequence). Trimming removed 0 bases from V and 4 bases from J, with 13 bases in between.

This rearrangement joins TRBV10-1 to TRBJ2-1; 13 bases fit TRBD2. Germline V CDR1 and CDR2: WNHNN, SYGVQD (reference sequence). J gave up 7 bases and V 2 bases, and 2 bases lay outside the gene matches. This CDR3 is 15 amino acids long. In DNA form, the CDR3 reads TGCGCCAGCAGTGAGGTGACTAGCGGGAGGAATGAGCAGTTCTTC. It encodes CASSEVTSGRNEQFF.

This clone was counted between two and nine times. The V gene is TRBV7-9, the J gene TRBJ1-6; the D is unclear. Germline V gene data show CDR1 as SEHNR and CDR2 as FQNEAQ (reference sequence). The germline V and J ends were trimmed by 3 bases and 8 bases, with 20 bases remaining between them. The CDR3 consists of 17 residues. DNA for the CDR3: TGTGCCAGCAGCTTCGGGGAGTCGGCAAACCAGTATTCACCCCTCCACTTT. It encodes CASSFGESANQYSPLHF.

The J gene is TRBJ2-1, the V gene TRBV10-3; 12 positions match TRBD2. Germline V gene sequence: CDR1 ENHRY, CDR2 SYGVKD. The CDR3 spans 16 residues. The V segment lost 5 bases and the J segment 0 bases; nucleotides outside the gene matches: 2. The CDR3 bases are TGTGCCATCAGTAGGACTAGCGGGACCTCCTACAATGAGCAGTTCTTC. This codes for CAISRTSGTSYNEQFF.

J is TRBJ1-2 and V is TRBV20-1; D possibly corresponds to TRBD1 (5 bases). The germline gives CDR1 DFQATT, CDR2 SNEGSKA (reference sequence). The CDR3 loop spans 11 amino acids. V gave up 6 bases and J gave up 8 bases, with 13 bases separating them. The CDR3 sequence: CSAPRGEGYTF. For the CDR3, the DNA is TGCAGTGCCCCCCGGGGGGAGGGCTACACCTTC.

The chain couples TRBV28 to TRBJ1-1; 7 bases line up with TRBD1. Germline loops: CDR1 MDHEN, CDR2 SYDVKM. The trim removed 6 bases at V and 7 bases at J, leaving 8 bases unmatched. The CDR3 extends over 13 amino acids. The CDR3 spells CASRTQGVGEAFF. The CDR3 DNA sequence: TGTGCCAGCAGAACCCAGGGGGTCGGTGAAGCTTTCTTT.

The gene calls are TRBV29-1 and TRBJ2-3; D perhaps matches TRBD2 (5 bases). The V and J ends lost 4 bases and 2 bases respectively, with 10 bases between them. Per germline, CDR1 SQVTM and CDR2 ANQGSEA. The CDR3 consists of 13 residues. CDR3 residues: CSVGAGNTDTQYF. The CDR3 DNA is TGCAGCGTTGGGGCGGGTAACACAGATACGCAGTATTTT.

This chain uses TRBV5-4 with TRBJ2-5; 14 nucleotides agree with TRBD2. The germline V gene encodes CDR1 SGHNT and CDR2 YYREEE (reference sequence). The CDR3 is 15 residues long. The V gene end was trimmed by 4 bases and the J gene end by 5 bases; junction bases not matched to a gene: 4. The CDR3, as DNA: TGTGCCAGCAGCGAGGGACTAGCGGGAGTTGAGACCCAGTACTTC. Its protein product is CASSEGLAGVETQYF.

V and J are TRBV19 and TRBJ2-3, with D maybe TRBD1 (6 bases). V lost 4 bases, J lost 4 bases, and 12 bases lay in between. Germline V gives CDR1 LNHDA, CDR2 SQIVND (reference sequence). The CDR3 loop spans 14 amino acids. Here the CDR3 reads CASSTGTGSDTQYF. CDR3 DNA sequence: TGTGCCAGTAGTACGGGAACAGGGTCAGATACGCAGTATTTT.

The table lists this clone with a count of one. The J gene is TRBJ2-7, the V gene TRBV21-1; the DNA was not used to check the table's D call, TRBD2. TRBV21-1 is described as a pseudogene. The CDR3 spans 16 residues. CDR3 in DNA: TGTGCCAGCAGCAAACGGTACCGGTTAACTAGCAACGAGCAGTACTTC. Protein: CASSKRYRLTSNEQYF.

This clone was recorded at least ten times. The V and J genes are TRBV27 and TRBJ2-1, with 11 bases aligning to TRBD1. Germline assignment: CDR1 MNHEY and CDR2 SMNVEV (reference sequence). This CDR3 contains 14 residues. V shed 8 bases, J shed 5 bases, and the junction held 5 bases outside the gene matches. The CDR3 DNA sequence: TGTGCCAGCGCGGACAGGGGGCCTAACAATGAGCAGTTCTTC. It codes for CASADRGPNNEQFF.

The chain is built from TRBV9 and TRBJ2-1; possible D gene TRBD2, 6 bases. Trimming pared 4 bases from V and 5 bases from J, leaving 16 bases between. This CDR3 region has 15 residues. Per germline, CDR1 SGDLS and CDR2 YYNGEE. This chain's CDR3 is CASSSGSPGDNEQFF. DNA for the CDR3: TGTGCCAGCAGCTCCGGGTCTCCGGGAGACAATGAGCAGTTCTTC.

The rearrangement uses TRBV5-6 and TRBJ1-3; D remains unclear. The V end lost 4 bases, the J end lost 7 bases, and 15 bases lay between the germline ends. CDR1 is SGHDT and CDR2 is YYEEEE in the germline V gene. This CDR3 has 14 amino acids. Here the CDR3 DNA reads TGTGCCAGCAGCCGAGCCGTTTTCGGGAACACCATATATTTT. It translates to CASSRAVFGNTIYF. Looking up the rest from reference TRBV5-6 and TRBJ1-3 gives the full variable domain: DAGVTQSPTHLIKTRGQQVTLRCSPKSGHDTVSWYQQALGQGPQFIFQYYEEEERQRGNFPDRFSGHQFPNYSSELNVNALLLGDSALYLCASSRAVFGNTIYFGEGSWLTVV.